The rows below give T cell receptor beta chains drawn from one sample of a study of CD8+ T cells in alopecia areata. The table came from immunoSEQ multiplex PCR; TCRdb's copy has only in-frame clones and leaves some out. Altogether 90,000 to 130,000 clones are present, under 65% being singletons, with the ten largest covering around 23%. What was sequenced was NKG2D-low CD8+ T cells sorted from blood. These TCRs come from a human donor with alopecia areata. Each CDR3 is given with its conserved first and last residue. The order of the fields is V gene, clone size, J gene, D gene, CDR3 protein, CDR3 DNA. A D gene is named only where the DNA matches it firmly. Clone size is stated in some rows and not others, as once, few, many or a class when expanded.

v_call: TRBV28; clone_size: NA; j_call: TRBJ2-5; d_call: TRBD2; cdr3_aa: CASSLGASGDRRKETQYF; cdr3_nt: TGTGCCAGCAGTTTGGGGGCTAGCGGGGACCGGCGTAAAGAGACCCAGTACTTC
v_call: TRBV10-2; clone_size: NA; j_call: TRBJ2-7; d_call: NA; cdr3_aa: CASSENLYEQYF; cdr3_nt: TGCGCCAGCAGTGAAAACCTCTACGAGCAGTACTTC
v_call: TRBV13; clone_size: NA; j_call: TRBJ2-2; d_call: NA; cdr3_aa: CASTLGDTGELFF; cdr3_nt: TGTGCCAGCACCCTAGGCGACACCGGGGAGCTGTTTTTT
v_call: TRBV10-3; clone_size: NA; j_call: TRBJ1-1; d_call: NA; cdr3_aa: CAITTGRVRGTEAFF; cdr3_nt: TGTGCCATCACCACGGGGAGGGTTCGAGGCACTGAAGCTTTCTTT
v_call: TRBV5-6; clone_size: NA; j_call: TRBJ2-1; d_call: NA; cdr3_aa: CASSLAHLSPENEQFF; cdr3_nt: TGTGCCAGCAGCTTGGCCCACTTGTCCCCGGAGAATGAGCAGTTCTTC
v_call: TRBV27; clone_size: NA; j_call: TRBJ1-5; d_call: TRBD1; cdr3_aa: CASKTGTLEPQHF; cdr3_nt: TGTGCCAGCAAGACAGGGACTTTGGAGCCCCAGCATTTT
v_call: TRBV19; clone_size: NA; j_call: TRBJ2-7; d_call: TRBD1; cdr3_aa: CASNNRGRLDEQYF; cdr3_nt: TGTGCCAGTAATAACAGGGGCCGTTTGGACGAGCAGTACTTC
v_call: TRBV7-2; clone_size: NA; j_call: TRBJ2-1; d_call: NA; cdr3_aa: CASSLGAGRYNEQFF; cdr3_nt: TGTGCCAGCAGCTTAGGAGCGGGCAGATACAATGAGCAGTTCTTC
v_call: TRBV27; clone_size: once; j_call: TRBJ2-3; d_call: TRBD2; cdr3_aa: CASSLGTSGNPSTDTQYF; cdr3_nt: TGTGCCAGCAGTCTCGGGACTAGCGGGAACCCTAGCACAGATACGCAGTATTTT
v_call: TRBV5-1; clone_size: few; j_call: TRBJ1-1; d_call: NA; cdr3_aa: CASSNLNTEAFF; cdr3_nt: TGCGCCAGCAGTAATCTGAACACTGAAGCTTTCTTT
v_call: TRBV7-2; clone_size: few; j_call: TRBJ2-3; d_call: TRBD2; cdr3_aa: CASSIGLGSTDTQYF; cdr3_nt: TGTGCCAGCAGCATCGGACTAGGAAGCACAGATACGCAGTATTTT
v_call: TRBV7-9; clone_size: NA; j_call: TRBJ1-1; d_call: NA; cdr3_aa: CASSRKQLNTEAFF; cdr3_nt: TGTGCCAGCAGCCGTAAACAGCTGAACACTGAAGCTTTCTTT
v_call: TRBV29-1; clone_size: NA; j_call: TRBJ1-4; d_call: NA; cdr3_aa: CSVLRRDGKLFF; cdr3_nt: TGCAGCGTTCTGAGGAGAGATGGAAAACTGTTTTTT
v_call: TRBV27; clone_size: NA; j_call: TRBJ2-1; d_call: NA; cdr3_aa: CASSLESTSYNEQFF; cdr3_nt: TGTGCCAGCAGTTTGGAGTCAACGTCCTACAATGAGCAGTTCTTC
v_call: TRBV6-6; clone_size: NA; j_call: TRBJ2-5; d_call: NA; cdr3_aa: CASAYGETQYF; cdr3_nt: TGTGCCAGCGCCTACGGAGAGACCCAGTACTTC
v_call: TRBV7-6; clone_size: NA; j_call: TRBJ2-1; d_call: NA; cdr3_aa: CASSNQKYNEQFF; cdr3_nt: TGTGCCAGCAGCAACCAAAAGTACAATGAGCAGTTCTTC
v_call: TRBV5-1; clone_size: NA; j_call: TRBJ1-1; d_call: NA; cdr3_aa: CASSSSNTEAFF; cdr3_nt: TGCGCCAGCAGTTCCTCGAACACTGAAGCTTTCTTT
v_call: TRBV9; clone_size: NA; j_call: TRBJ2-1; d_call: NA; cdr3_aa: CASSEDSDNEQFF; cdr3_nt: TGTGCCAGCAGCGAGGACAGTGACAATGAGCAGTTCTTC
v_call: TRBV29-1; clone_size: NA; j_call: TRBJ2-7; d_call: TRBD1; cdr3_aa: CSVLRAGSDTGGTYEQYF; cdr3_nt: TGCAGCGTTCTCAGGGCCGGATCCGATACAGGGGGGACCTACGAGCAGTACTTC
v_call: TRBV5-1; clone_size: NA; j_call: TRBJ2-1; d_call: TRBD1; cdr3_aa: CASSLEATGVSYNEQFF; cdr3_nt: TGCGCCAGCAGCTTGGAGGCGACAGGGGTCTCCTACAATGAGCAGTTCTTC
v_call: TRBV28; clone_size: NA; j_call: TRBJ2-5; d_call: NA; cdr3_aa: CASTLSGIQETQYF; cdr3_nt: TGTGCCAGCACCCTTTCGGGGATTCAGGAGACCCAGTACTTC
v_call: TRBV7-9; clone_size: few; j_call: TRBJ1-5; d_call: NA; cdr3_aa: CASSSRGPQHF; cdr3_nt: TGTGCCAGCAGCTCCCGGGGGCCCCAGCATTTT
v_call: TRBV29-1; clone_size: few; j_call: TRBJ2-5; d_call: TRBD2; cdr3_aa: CSAGGTSGRETQYF; cdr3_nt: TGCAGCGCCGGCGGGACTAGCGGGAGGGAGACCCAGTACTTC
v_call: TRBV6-6; clone_size: NA; j_call: TRBJ2-1; d_call: TRBD1; cdr3_aa: CASRSGQGYNEQFF; cdr3_nt: TGTGCCAGCAGGTCCGGACAGGGGTACAATGAGCAGTTCTTC
v_call: TRBV28; clone_size: NA; j_call: TRBJ2-3; d_call: NA; cdr3_aa: CASGPAEGFVDTQYF; cdr3_nt: TGTGCCAGCGGCCCAGCGGAAGGGTTTGTGGATACGCAGTATTTT
v_call: TRBV28; clone_size: NA; j_call: TRBJ2-1; d_call: NA; cdr3_aa: CASITRRVNSYNEQFF; cdr3_nt: TGTGCCAGCATTACCCGACGAGTCAACTCCTACAATGAGCAGTTCTTC
v_call: TRBV7-9; clone_size: NA; j_call: TRBJ2-3; d_call: NA; cdr3_aa: CASSPLGSGYTQYF; cdr3_nt: TGTGCCAGCAGCCCCTTGGGGTCGGGGTATACGCAGTATTTT
v_call: TRBV5-1; clone_size: few; j_call: TRBJ2-5; d_call: TRBD2; cdr3_aa: CASSLVTSGREETQYF; cdr3_nt: TGCGCCAGCAGCTTGGTGACTAGCGGGAGAGAAGAGACCCAGTACTTC
v_call: TRBV7-8; clone_size: NA; j_call: TRBJ2-4; d_call: NA; cdr3_aa: CASSGLPVIQYF; cdr3_nt: TGTGCCAGCAGTGGTCTCCCGGTAATTCAGTACTTC
v_call: TRBV6-5; clone_size: once; j_call: TRBJ2-3; d_call: NA; cdr3_aa: CASGPQLDTQYF; cdr3_nt: TGTGCCAGCGGGCCTCAGTTAGATACGCAGTATTTT
v_call: TRBV4-1; clone_size: NA; j_call: TRBJ2-5; d_call: TRBD2; cdr3_aa: CASSQVSGREETQYF; cdr3_nt: TGCGCCAGCAGCCAAGTTAGCGGGAGGGAAGAGACCCAGTACTTC
v_call: TRBV27; clone_size: NA; j_call: TRBJ2-7; d_call: NA; cdr3_aa: CASSQGTRGYEQYF; cdr3_nt: TGTGCCAGCAGTCAAGGGACGAGAGGCTACGAGCAGTACTTC
v_call: TRBV2; clone_size: few; j_call: TRBJ2-7; d_call: NA; cdr3_aa: CASSETSGPLYEQYF; cdr3_nt: TGTGCCAGCAGTGAGACCTCGGGACCGCTATACGAGCAGTACTTC
v_call: TRBV5-1; clone_size: few; j_call: TRBJ2-7; d_call: TRBD1; cdr3_aa: CASSLEGQGYEQYF; cdr3_nt: TGCGCCAGCAGCTTGGAGGGACAGGGGTACGAGCAGTACTTC
v_call: TRBV29-1; clone_size: NA; j_call: TRBJ1-2; d_call: NA; cdr3_aa: CSADPDRLYGYTF; cdr3_nt: TGCAGCGCCGACCCGGACAGACTATATGGCTACACCTTC
v_call: TRBV6-1; clone_size: NA; j_call: TRBJ2-1; d_call: NA; cdr3_aa: CASSDPRDEQFF; cdr3_nt: TGTGCCAGCAGTGACCCCAGGGATGAGCAGTTCTTC
v_call: TRBV29-1; clone_size: NA; j_call: TRBJ2-1; d_call: TRBD2; cdr3_aa: CSVELAGSYNEQFF; cdr3_nt: TGCAGCGTTGAATTAGCGGGGTCCTACAATGAGCAGTTCTTC
v_call: TRBV9; clone_size: NA; j_call: TRBJ2-5; d_call: NA; cdr3_aa: CASSVEATAPETQYF; cdr3_nt: TGTGCCAGCAGCGTAGAGGCAACTGCCCCCGAGACCCAGTACTTC
v_call: TRBV30; clone_size: NA; j_call: TRBJ1-2; d_call: NA; cdr3_aa: CAWSARVRGDGYTF; cdr3_nt: TGTGCCTGGAGTGCACGGGTCCGAGGGGATGGCTACACCTTC
v_call: TRBV7-7; clone_size: few; j_call: TRBJ1-1; d_call: NA; cdr3_aa: CASSLARGTEAFF; cdr3_nt: TGTGCTAGCAGCTTAGCGCGAGGGACTGAAGCTTTCTTT
v_call: TRBV7-8; clone_size: once; j_call: TRBJ2-1; d_call: NA; cdr3_aa: CASKLRGARDRNEQFF; cdr3_nt: TGTGCCAGCAAACTTCGGGGGGCCCGAGATCGCAATGAGCAGTTCTTC
v_call: TRBV7-6; clone_size: NA; j_call: TRBJ2-1; d_call: NA; cdr3_aa: CASSIDRPLEQFF; cdr3_nt: TGTGCCAGCAGTATAGACCGGCCCCTTGAGCAGTTCTTC
v_call: TRBV2; clone_size: few; j_call: TRBJ1-2; d_call: NA; cdr3_aa: CASSEDRESFYYGYTF; cdr3_nt: TGTGCCAGCAGTGAAGACAGAGAAAGCTTTTACTATGGCTACACCTTC
v_call: TRBV19; clone_size: NA; j_call: TRBJ2-3; d_call: NA; cdr3_aa: CASSIVKDTQYF; cdr3_nt: TGTGCCAGTAGTATAGTTAAAGATACGCAGTATTTT
v_call: TRBV2; clone_size: NA; j_call: TRBJ2-6; d_call: NA; cdr3_aa: CASSDFGGPISGANVLTF; cdr3_nt: TGTGCCAGCAGTGATTTCGGCGGTCCGATCTCTGGGGCCAACGTCCTGACTTTC
v_call: TRBV4-1; clone_size: NA; j_call: TRBJ2-1; d_call: TRBD2; cdr3_aa: CASSQDSGSYNEQFF; cdr3_nt: TGCGCCAGCAGCCAGGATAGCGGGAGCTACAATGAGCAGTTCTTC
v_call: TRBV9; clone_size: few; j_call: TRBJ1-1; d_call: TRBD1; cdr3_aa: CASSVVGRGGNTEAFF; cdr3_nt: TGTGCCAGCAGCGTAGTTGGCAGGGGGGGGAACACTGAAGCTTTCTTT
v_call: TRBV9; clone_size: NA; j_call: TRBJ2-1; d_call: NA; cdr3_aa: CASSYAGSEQFF; cdr3_nt: TGTGCCAGCAGCTATGCAGGGAGTGAGCAGTTCTTC
v_call: TRBV10-1; clone_size: NA; j_call: TRBJ2-2; d_call: NA; cdr3_aa: CASSETGSDGELFF; cdr3_nt: TGCGCCAGCAGTGAGACGGGAAGCGACGGGGAGCTGTTTTTT
v_call: TRBV7-9; clone_size: NA; j_call: TRBJ2-3; d_call: TRBD2; cdr3_aa: CASIRTSGTDTQYF; cdr3_nt: TGTGCCAGCATCAGGACTAGCGGCACAGATACGCAGTATTTT
v_call: TRBV7-9; clone_size: NA; j_call: TRBJ2-4; d_call: TRBD1; cdr3_aa: CASRDRVDIQYF; cdr3_nt: TGTGCCAGCAGGGACAGGGTTGACATTCAGTACTTC
v_call: TRBV6-4; clone_size: few; j_call: TRBJ2-1; d_call: NA; cdr3_aa: CASSDSSYDEQFF; cdr3_nt: TGTGCCAGCAGTGACTCATCCTACGATGAGCAGTTCTTC
v_call: TRBV29-1; clone_size: NA; j_call: TRBJ1-1; d_call: NA; cdr3_aa: CSVLTGSTEAFF; cdr3_nt: TGCAGCGTGCTTACAGGGAGCACTGAAGCTTTCTTT
v_call: TRBV10-3; clone_size: few; j_call: TRBJ2-6; d_call: NA; cdr3_aa: CAISDSVSGANVLTF; cdr3_nt: TGTGCCATCAGTGATTCGGTCTCTGGGGCCAACGTCCTGACTTTC
v_call: TRBV5-1; clone_size: NA; j_call: TRBJ2-1; d_call: TRBD1; cdr3_aa: CASSKDRVVNEQFF; cdr3_nt: TGCGCCAGCAGCAAGGACAGGGTCGTGAATGAGCAGTTCTTC
v_call: TRBV19; clone_size: few; j_call: TRBJ1-2; d_call: NA; cdr3_aa: CASLTSGGYTF; cdr3_nt: TGTGCCAGCCTAACCTCGGGAGGCTACACCTTC
v_call: TRBV13; clone_size: NA; j_call: TRBJ2-1; d_call: NA; cdr3_aa: CASSPPLEALTYNEQFF; cdr3_nt: TGTGCCAGCAGCCCACCCCTGGAAGCACTAACCTACAATGAGCAGTTCTTC
v_call: TRBV7-3; clone_size: NA; j_call: TRBJ2-7; d_call: NA; cdr3_aa: CASSTTGHEQYF; cdr3_nt: TGTGCCAGTAGCACCACAGGGCACGAGCAGTACTTC
v_call: TRBV2; clone_size: once; j_call: TRBJ2-1; d_call: NA; cdr3_aa: CASKEQFF; cdr3_nt: TGTGCCAGCAAGGAGCAGTTCTTC